Each of the 32 T cell receptor beta chains below was sequenced from the same sample in a study of prognosis after radiotherapy for stage I lung cancer. Template was genomic DNA; TCR beta CDR3 amplified in two multiplex PCR rounds. Primers specific to each TRBV and TRBJ gene drove first-round PCR. TCRdb reprocessed the multiplex PCR reads via MiXCR and lists one record per CDR3 protein. The table records about 59,000 distinct CDR3 sequences, around a quarter of them present only once. The sample here was PBMCs, taken before or after stereotactic body radiation therapy (not recorded which). The source is a donor aged 50 or older with non-small cell lung cancer.

This clonotype was seen many times. This chain joins TRBV5-1 and TRBJ2-1; 7 bases align to TRBD1. Germline-derived CDR1 and CDR2 are SGHRS and YFSETQ. Trimming at V came to 5 bases and at J to 1 base, leaving 12 bases not matched to a gene. The CDR3 consists of 17 residues. DNA of the CDR3: TGCGCCAGCAGTCCGATCATATCAGGGGGATCCTACAATGAGCAGTTCTTC. It specifies CASSPIISGGSYNEQFF. Using reference TRBV5-1 and TRBJ2-1 for the parts outside the CDR3, the full variable domain is KAGVTQTPRYLIKTRGQQVTLSCSPISGHRSVSWYQQTPGQGLQFLFEYFSETQRNKGNFPGRFSGRQFSNSRSEMNVSTLELGDSALYLCASSPIISGGSYNEQFFGPGTRLTVL.

In its sample, this clonotype was seen many times. The rearrangement links TRBV30 to TRBJ2-7; D is perhaps TRBD2 (5 bases). The CDR3 is 18 residues long. Germline-derived CDR1 and CDR2 are GTSNPN and SVGIG (reference sequence). V lost 0 bases and J lost 5, with 26 bases in between. DNA for the CDR3: TGTGCCTGGAGTGTAAGGCTCGGAGGCAGTCGGCTTCCTCACGAGCAGTACTTC. Translating it yields CAWSVRLGGSRLPHEQYF.

In this sample, this clonotype turned up many times. The CDR3 sequence is CASKGDHTQYF. The CDR3, as DNA: TGTGCCAGCAAAGGGGATCATACGCAGTATTTT. V and J are TRBV6-2 or TRBV6-3 and TRBJ2-3, with TRBD1 as a possible D gene (5 bases). V lost 7 bases and J lost 7, with 9 bases in between. The CDR3 is made up of 11 amino acids. Germline V gene lookup returns CDR1 MNHEY and CDR2 SVGEGT.

This clonotype was seen many times. The chain is built from TRBV3-1 and TRBJ1-6, with D unclear. V was trimmed by 0 bases and J by 10 bases, leaving 13 bases between them. Germline CDR1 is LGHDT and CDR2 is YNNKEL (reference sequence). The CDR3 consists of 15 residues. The CDR3 DNA reads TGTGCCAGCAGCCAAGAGGTGTCAGGAAGCTCACCCCTCCACTTT. Residues: CASSQEVSGSSPLHF.

This clonotype was detected many times. V usage is TRBV7-9 and J usage is TRBJ2-3; D is uncertain. CDR1 SEHNR and CDR2 FQNEAQ come from the germline V gene (reference sequence). The CDR3 has 15 amino acids. Trimming removed 2 bases at V and 2 bases at J, with 11 bases between. This chain's CDR3 is CASSLPAYVTDTQYF. The CDR3 nucleotides read TGTGCCAGCAGCTTACCCGCCTATGTCACAGATACGCAGTATTTT. Using reference TRBV7-9 and TRBJ2-3 for the parts outside the CDR3, the full variable domain is DTGVSQNPRHKITKRGQNVTFRCDPISEHNRLYWYRQTLGQGPEFLTYFQNEAQLEKSRLLSDRFSAERPKGSFSTLEIQRTEQGDSAMYLCASSLPAYVTDTQYFGPGTRLTVL.

This clonotype was observed many times. The chain has TRBV11-2 and TRBJ2-6; D is possibly TRBD1 (5 bases). V lost 2 bases to trimming and J lost 0 bases, with 14 bases between them. Germline V gene sequence: CDR1 SGHAT, CDR2 FQNNGV. This CDR3 has 18 amino acids. Here the CDR3 reads CASSLFPRQTSGANVLTF. The CDR3 DNA sequence: TGTGCCAGCAGCTTATTCCCAAGACAGACCTCTGGGGCCAACGTCCTGACTTTC.

J is TRBJ2-5 and V is TRBV6-1, with D possibly matching TRBD2 (6 bases). V lost 4 bases, J lost 1 base, and 7 bases lay in between. Per germline, CDR1 MNHNS and CDR2 SASEGT. The CDR3 contains 13 residues. The CDR3 nucleotides are TGTGCCAGCAGTGGAGCGGGCCAAGAGACCCAGTACTTC. Residues: CASSGAGQETQYF.

This clonotype was recorded many times. This sequence joins TRBV20-1 and TRBJ2-1; 8 positions match TRBD2. CDR3 length: 14 amino acids. V lost 3 bases, J lost 4 bases, and 5 bases stayed unmatched. In germline, CDR1 is DFQATT, CDR2 SNEGSKA (reference sequence). CDR3 protein: CSARTRGGYNEQFF. CDR3 sequence (DNA): TGCAGTGCTAGGACTCGCGGGGGGTACAATGAGCAGTTCTTC.

This clonotype showed up just a few times. The chain is built from TRBV20-1 and TRBJ2-2, with D perhaps being TRBD1 or TRBD2 (5 bases each). The germline V gene has CDR1 DFQATT and CDR2 SNEGSKA (reference sequence). The CDR3 extends over 17 amino acids. V was trimmed by 0 bases and J by 1 base, leaving 15 bases between them. The CDR3 spells CSARDEWQRGNTGELFF. CDR3 DNA sequence: TGCAGTGCTAGAGATGAGTGGCAGAGGGGGAACACCGGGGAGCTGTTTTTT.

This chain joins TRBV6-1 and TRBJ1-6, with 8 bases aligning to TRBD1. The CDR3 runs to 16 residues. Per the germline V gene, CDR1 is MNHNS and CDR2 is SASEGT. V dropped 5 bases and J dropped 9; count of bases not matched to a gene: 12. DNA of the CDR3: TGTGCCAGCAGTCCACCGGGACAGGTAAGGGGTTCACCCCTCCACTTT. Amino acid sequence: CASSPPGQVRGSPLHF.

This clonotype was observed at least ten times. V and J are TRBV30 and TRBJ1-1; unclear D gene. The CDR3 is 12 residues long. From germline, CDR1 is GTSNPN and CDR2 SVGIG (reference sequence). The V and J ends lost 3 bases and 3 bases respectively, with 8 bases between them. The CDR3 sequence: CAWRRLDTEAFF. In DNA, the CDR3 is TGTGCCTGGAGGAGATTGGACACTGAAGCTTTCTTT.

This clonotype was detected many times. This chain joins TRBV30 and TRBJ2-4; a possible D gene is TRBD2 (6 bases). Trimming pared 3 bases from V and 3 bases from J, leaving 12 bases between. The CDR3 sequence is 14 residues long. Germline CDR1 is GTSNPN and CDR2 is SVGIG (reference sequence). The CDR3 DNA is TGTGCCTGGAGCCCGGGGGATGTCAAAAACATTCAGTACTTC. The encoded protein is CAWSPGDVKNIQYF.

This clonotype occurred many times. The chain carries TRBV2 and TRBJ2-5; D gene ambiguous. Germline CDR1 reads SNHLY; CDR2 reads FYNNEI. Trimming took 7 bases from V and 2 from J, leaving 5 bases between them. CDR3 size: 11 residues. The CDR3 is CASTPQETQYF. The CDR3 region has the DNA TGTGCCAGCACTCCTCAAGAGACCCAGTACTTC.

This clonotype has just one count. The genes are TRBV6-2 or TRBV6-3 and TRBJ2-3; D possibly matches TRBD1 or TRBD2 (6 bases each). Germline V gene sequence: CDR1 MNHEY, CDR2 SVGEGT. This CDR3 is 14 amino acids long. The ends were cut back, 7 bases at V and 0 bases at J, with 11 bases in the middle. CDR3 residues: CASTGGPSTDTQYF. As DNA, the CDR3 is TGTGCCAGCACCGGGGGCCCAAGCACAGATACGCAGTATTTT.

This clonotype came up many times. This chain joins TRBV7-8 and TRBJ2-5; either TRBD1 or TRBD2 may fit D (6 bases each). This CDR3 region has 15 residues. Germline V gene sequence: CDR1 SGHVS, CDR2 FQNEAQ. Trimming removed 4 bases at V and 5 bases at J, with 17 bases between. In DNA, the CDR3 is TGTGCCAGCAGCTACGACGCCGGGGGCCCCGAGACCCAGTACTTC. It yields the protein CASSYDAGGPETQYF.

This clonotype was counted a few times. A single base separates this from a much larger clone, so it may be a read error. The chain couples TRBV20-1 to TRBJ1-1; 8 nucleotides align to TRBD1. Germline CDR1 reads DFQATT; CDR2 reads SNEGSKA (reference sequence). The CDR3 sequence is 14 residues long. V trimming: 5 bases; J trimming: 4 bases; junction bases outside the gene matches: 9. CDR3 coding DNA: TGCAGTGCTGGACGGGACAGGTCTTTCACTGAAGCTTTCTTT. This sequence encodes CSAGRDRSFTEAFF.

This rearrangement joins TRBV7-3 to TRBJ2-1; D may be TRBD1 (6 bases). Germline CDR1 SGHTA, CDR2 FQGTGA. This CDR3 comprises 15 residues. V lost 3 bases, J lost 6 bases, and 15 bases lay in between. The CDR3 DNA reads TGTGCCAGCAGCTTCGTCTGGGGGCCCGGCAATGAGCAGTTCTTC. Translation gives CASSFVWGPGNEQFF.

Comment on this clonotype: A read error is possible here, since a much larger clone lies one base away. The J gene is TRBJ1-6, the V gene TRBV19; possibly TRBD1 for D (6 bases). CDR1 LNHDA and CDR2 SQIVND come from the germline V gene (reference sequence). The length of the CDR3 is 14 residues. CDR3 nucleotide sequence: TGTGTCAGTAGTGCCGGACAGAGCTACTCACCCCTCCACTTT. It encodes CVSSAGQSYSPLHF.

This clonotype occurred many times. V is TRBV28 and J is TRBJ1-1, with D perhaps TRBD1 (5 bases). Germline CDR1 is MDHEN and CDR2 is SYDVKM. CDR3 length: 17 amino acids. Trimming took 5 bases from V and 1 from J, leaving 20 bases between them. DNA for the CDR3: TGTGCCAGCAGTCCTCTTCCAGGGACGACAGAGAACACTGAAGCTTTCTTT. As protein: CASSPLPGTTENTEAFF.

This clonotype was counted at least ten times. The rearrangement uses TRBV28 and TRBJ2-5; no reliable D call. The germline CDR1 and CDR2 sequences are MDHEN and SYDVKM. The CDR3 runs to 16 residues. V lost 4 bases and J 0 bases, leaving 15 bases between the germline ends. The CDR3 DNA reads as TGTGCCAGCAGTTCCAACACGATCCTGTACCAAGAGACCCAGTACTTC. This translates into CASSSNTILYQETQYF.

This clonotype was seen once. The rearrangement joins TRBV5-4 to TRBJ2-2; a weak D match, TRBD2 (6 bases). Germline values: CDR1 SGHNT, CDR2 YYREEE (reference sequence). V lost 0 bases to trimming and J lost 2 bases, with 14 bases between them. This CDR3 is 17 amino acids long. Here the CDR3 DNA reads TGTGCCAGCAGCTTGGCCGGGAATAGCGGAAACACCGGGGAGCTGTTTTTT. This codes for CASSLAGNSGNTGELFF.

In the case of this clonotype: This likely stems from a read error, as it lies one base from a far larger clone. V usage is TRBV6-8 and J usage is TRBJ2-7, with TRBD1 matching over 9 bases. The germline CDR1 and CDR2 sequences are MNHGY and SAAAGT. This CDR3 contains 13 residues. The CDR3 reads CASSSQGAYEHYF. For the CDR3, the DNA is TGTGCCAGCAGTTCACAGGGGGCTTACGAGCATTACTTC.

In this sample, this clonotype turned up many times. CDR3 in amino acids: CASSSASYEQYF. The CDR3 DNA follows: TGTGCCAGCAGTTCCGCTTCCTACGAGCAGTACTTC. The gene calls are TRBV12-3 or TRBV12-4 and TRBJ2-7; unclear D gene. This CDR3 is 12 amino acids long. V was clipped by 4 bases and J by 1 base, with 5 bases between them.

This clonotype showed up many times. V and J are TRBV7-9 and TRBJ1-1, with 8 nucleotides matching TRBD1. The germline V gene encodes CDR1 SEHNR and CDR2 FQNEAQ (reference sequence). The CDR3 sequence is 14 residues long. V shed 5 bases, J shed 4 bases, and the junction held 6 bases outside the gene matches. CDR3 sequence reads: CASSRQGIGTEAFF. CDR3 DNA sequence: TGTGCCAGCAGCAGACAGGGGATCGGCACTGAAGCTTTCTTT.

At least ten counts were recorded for this clonotype. V and J are TRBV12-3 or TRBV12-4 and TRBJ2-2, with TRBD2 matching over 12 bases. CDR3 length equals 15 residues. V lost 7 bases, J lost 5 bases, and 5 bases stayed unmatched. CDR3 region: CASTITSGGTGELFF. The CDR3 DNA follows: TGTGCCAGCACCATTACTAGCGGGGGGACCGGGGAGCTGTTTTTT.

Only one count was recorded for this clonotype. A far larger clone differs by one base, so this is likely a read error. The rearrangement joins TRBV6-9 to TRBJ1-3, with 9 nucleotides matching TRBD1. With 7 bases clipped from V and 7 bases from J, the junction kept 14 bases outside the gene matches. Germline values: CDR1 MNHGY, CDR2 SVAAGI. The CDR3 is 16 residues long. The CDR3 DNA reads as TGTGCCAGCATCCGTCAGGACAGGGGCACCGGGAACACCATATATTTT. Its translation: CASIRQDRGTGNTIYF.

With respect to this clonotype: Since a much larger clone is just one base distant, this may be a read error. The CDR3: CASSTQTGTSGGASSYNERFF. The CDR3 bases are TGTGCCAGCAGCACGCAGACCGGGACTAGCGGGGGGGCATCCTCCTACAATGAGCGGTTCTTC. The chain uses TRBV7-3 and TRBJ2-1, with TRBD2 matching over 16 bases. Germline lookup yields CDR1 SGHTA and CDR2 FQGTGA. This CDR3 spans 21 amino acids. Full variable domain (rest looked up from reference TRBV7-3 and TRBJ2-1): GAGVSQTPSNKVTEKGKYVELRCDPISGHTALYWYRQSLGQGPEFLIYFQGTGAADDSGLPNDRFFAVRPEGSVSTLKIQRTERGDSAVYLCASSTQTGTSGGASSYNERFFGPGTRLTVL.

This clonotype was counted many times. V and J are TRBV7-2 and TRBJ1-2; D might be TRBD1 (5 bases). The CDR3 runs 15 residues. The ends were cut back, 1 base at V and 6 bases at J, with 15 bases in the middle. CDR1 and CDR2 (germline): SGHTA, FQGNSA. The CDR3 protein is CASSLVGGTPDGYTF. CDR3 bases: TGTGCCAGCAGCTTAGTGGGCGGGACGCCGGATGGCTACACCTTC. The full variable domain, with the rest looked up from reference TRBV7-2 and TRBJ1-2, is GAGVSQSPSNKVTEKGKDVELRCDPISGHTALYWYRQSLGQGLEFLIYFQGNSAPDKSGLPSDRFSAERTGGSVSTLTIQRTQQEDSAVYLCASSLVGGTPDGYTFGSGTRLTVV.

This clonotype appeared many times. The chain recombines TRBV7-9 with TRBJ2-7; unclear D gene. The CDR3 has 12 amino acids. In germline, CDR1 is SEHNR, CDR2 FQNEAQ (reference sequence). Trimming took 1 base from V and 3 from J, leaving 4 bases between them. DNA of the CDR3: TGTGCCAGCAGCTTAGGGGACTACGAGCAGTACTTC. Encoded protein: CASSLGDYEQYF.

On this clonotype: This is likely an artifact of a read error, given a far larger clone one base away. The V and J genes are TRBV6-4 and TRBJ2-7; D perhaps matches TRBD2 (5 bases). This CDR3 spans 17 amino acids. Germline CDR1 is MRHNA and CDR2 is SNTAGT. This CDR3 is CASSYSGVVGLHYQQYF. CDR3 bases: TGTGCCAGCAGTTACAGCGGTGTCGTAGGCCTACACTACCAGCAGTACTTC.

This clonotype was recorded at least ten times. The CDR3 end shows no conserved phenylalanine or tryptophan, and so a read error is likely. The CDR3 sequence: CASSLGDRPYGYTL. The CDR3 region has the DNA TGTGCCAGCAGCTTAGGGGACAGGCCCTATGGCTACACCCTC. V gene TRBV7-8 combines with J gene TRBJ1-2; 8 bases fit TRBD1. V gave up 1 base and J gave up 4 bases; unmatched junction bases: 2. Germline CDR1 SGHVS, CDR2 FQNEAQ. This CDR3 is 14 amino acids long.

This clonotype has ten or more counts. The chain joins TRBV18 to TRBJ1-5; D is uncertain. Germline values: CDR1 KGHSH, CDR2 LQKENI. The V end was cut by 4 bases, the J end by 3 bases, with 7 bases between. CDR3 size: 13 residues. CDR3 in amino acids: CASSRDPNQPQHF. CDR3 bases: TGTGCCAGCTCACGGGATCCCAATCAGCCCCAGCATTTT.